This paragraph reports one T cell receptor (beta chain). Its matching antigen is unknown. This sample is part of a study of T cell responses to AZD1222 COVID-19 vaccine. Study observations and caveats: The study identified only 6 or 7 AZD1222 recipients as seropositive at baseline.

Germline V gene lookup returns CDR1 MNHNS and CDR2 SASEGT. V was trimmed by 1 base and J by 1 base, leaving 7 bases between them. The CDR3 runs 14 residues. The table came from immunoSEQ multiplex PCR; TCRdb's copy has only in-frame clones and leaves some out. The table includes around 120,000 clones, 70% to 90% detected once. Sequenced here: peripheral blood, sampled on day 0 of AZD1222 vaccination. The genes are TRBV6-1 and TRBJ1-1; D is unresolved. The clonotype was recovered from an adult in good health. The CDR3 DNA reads TGTGCCAGCAGTGAAGGATGGGCGAACACTGAAGCTTTCTTT. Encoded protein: CASSEGWANTEAFF.